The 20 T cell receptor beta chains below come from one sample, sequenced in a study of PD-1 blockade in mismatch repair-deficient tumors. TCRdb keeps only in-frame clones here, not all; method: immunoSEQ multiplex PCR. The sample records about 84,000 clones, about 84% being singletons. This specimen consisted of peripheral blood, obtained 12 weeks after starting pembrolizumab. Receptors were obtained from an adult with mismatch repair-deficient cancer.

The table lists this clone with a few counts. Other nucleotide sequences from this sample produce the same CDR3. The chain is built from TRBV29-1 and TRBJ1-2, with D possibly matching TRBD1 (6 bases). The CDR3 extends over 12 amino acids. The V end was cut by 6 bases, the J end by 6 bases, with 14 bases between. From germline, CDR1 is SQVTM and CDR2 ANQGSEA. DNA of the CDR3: TGCAGCGTGCAAGGACAGAGTCATGGCTACACCTTC. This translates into CSVQGQSHGYTF.

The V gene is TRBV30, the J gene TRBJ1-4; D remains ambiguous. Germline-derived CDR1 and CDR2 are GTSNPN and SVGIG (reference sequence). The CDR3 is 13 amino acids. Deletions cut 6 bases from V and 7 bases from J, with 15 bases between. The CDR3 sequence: CACLKGMGEKLFF. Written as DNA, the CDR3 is TGTGCCTGCTTAAAGGGTATGGGTGAAAAACTGTTTTTT.

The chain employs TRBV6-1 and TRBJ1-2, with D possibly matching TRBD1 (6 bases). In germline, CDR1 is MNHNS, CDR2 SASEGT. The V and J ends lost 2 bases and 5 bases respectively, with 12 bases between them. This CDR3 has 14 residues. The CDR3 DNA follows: TGTGCCAGCAGTGAACAGGGGATTAGGTATGGCTACACCTTC. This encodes CASSEQGIRYGYTF.

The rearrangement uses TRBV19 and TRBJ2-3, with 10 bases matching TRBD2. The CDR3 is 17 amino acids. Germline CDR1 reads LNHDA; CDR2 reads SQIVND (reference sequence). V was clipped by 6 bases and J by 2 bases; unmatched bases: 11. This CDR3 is CASSKKRTSGTTDTQYF. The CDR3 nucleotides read TGTGCCAGTAGCAAAAAGCGGACTAGCGGAACCACAGATACGCAGTATTTT.

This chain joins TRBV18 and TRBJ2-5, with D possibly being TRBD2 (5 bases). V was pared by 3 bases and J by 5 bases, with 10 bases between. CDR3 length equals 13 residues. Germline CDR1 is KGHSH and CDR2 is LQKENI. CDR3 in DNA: TGTGCCAGCTCACCCGGGATGGGGGAGACCCAGTACTTC. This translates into CASSPGMGETQYF.

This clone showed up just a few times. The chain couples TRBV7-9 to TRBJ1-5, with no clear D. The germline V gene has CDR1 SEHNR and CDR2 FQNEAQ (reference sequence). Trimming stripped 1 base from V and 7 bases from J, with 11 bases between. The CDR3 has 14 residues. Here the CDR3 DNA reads TGTGCCAGCAGCTTAGAGGGCCGGGAGCAGCCCCAGCATTTT. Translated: CASSLEGREQPQHF.

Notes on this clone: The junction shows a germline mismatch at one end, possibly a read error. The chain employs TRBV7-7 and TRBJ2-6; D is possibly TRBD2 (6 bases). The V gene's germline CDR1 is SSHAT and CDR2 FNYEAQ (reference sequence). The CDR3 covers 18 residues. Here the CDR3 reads CASSPHLGGTSGANVLTF. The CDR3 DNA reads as TGTGCTAGCAGCCCACACCTGGGAGGCACCTCTGGGGCCAACGTCCTGACTTTC.

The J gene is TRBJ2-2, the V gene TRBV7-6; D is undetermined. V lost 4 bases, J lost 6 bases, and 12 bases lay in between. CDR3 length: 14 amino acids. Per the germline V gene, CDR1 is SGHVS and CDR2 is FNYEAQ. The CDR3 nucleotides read TGTGCCAGCAGCTCGAATATTAGCCCCGGGGAGCTGTTTTTT. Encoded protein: CASSSNISPGELFF.

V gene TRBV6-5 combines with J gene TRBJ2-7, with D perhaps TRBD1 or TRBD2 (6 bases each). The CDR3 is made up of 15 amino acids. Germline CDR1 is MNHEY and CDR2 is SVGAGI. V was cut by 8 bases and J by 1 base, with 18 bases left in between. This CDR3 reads CASRLPGARSYEQYF. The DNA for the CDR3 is TGTGCCAGCCGTTTACCGGGGGCGAGGTCCTACGAGCAGTACTTC.

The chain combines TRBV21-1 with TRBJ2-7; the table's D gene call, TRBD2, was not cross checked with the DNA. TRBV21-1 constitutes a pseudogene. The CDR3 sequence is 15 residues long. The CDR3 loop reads CASSKDTGLGYEQYF. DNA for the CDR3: TGTGCCAGCAGCAAAGACACCGGACTAGGCTACGAGCAGTACTTC.

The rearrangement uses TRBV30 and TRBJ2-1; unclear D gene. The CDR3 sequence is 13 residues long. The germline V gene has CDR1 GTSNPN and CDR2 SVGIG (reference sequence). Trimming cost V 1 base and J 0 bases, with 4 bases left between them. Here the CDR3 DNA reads TGTGCCTGGAGTGGAGGCTCCTACAATGAGCAGTTCTTC. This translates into CAWSGGSYNEQFF.

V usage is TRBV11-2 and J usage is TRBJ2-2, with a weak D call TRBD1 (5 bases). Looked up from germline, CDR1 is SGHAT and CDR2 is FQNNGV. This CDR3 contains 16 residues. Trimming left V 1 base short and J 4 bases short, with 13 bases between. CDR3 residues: CASSLADVGVTGELFF. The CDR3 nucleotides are TGTGCCAGCAGCTTAGCTGATGTAGGGGTCACCGGGGAGCTGTTTTTT.

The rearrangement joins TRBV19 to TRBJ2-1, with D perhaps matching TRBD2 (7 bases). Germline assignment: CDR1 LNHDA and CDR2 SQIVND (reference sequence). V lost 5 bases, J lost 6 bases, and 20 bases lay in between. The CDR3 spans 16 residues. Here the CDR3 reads CASSLGGGGSSNEQFF. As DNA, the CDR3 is TGTGCCAGTAGTCTAGGGGGAGGCGGGAGTAGCAATGAGCAGTTCTTC.

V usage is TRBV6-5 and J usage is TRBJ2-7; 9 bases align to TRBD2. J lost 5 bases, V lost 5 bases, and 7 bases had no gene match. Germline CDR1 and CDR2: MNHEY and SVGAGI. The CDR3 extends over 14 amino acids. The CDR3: CASSALAGINEQYF. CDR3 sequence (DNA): TGTGCCAGCAGTGCGCTAGCGGGAATCAACGAGCAGTACTTC.

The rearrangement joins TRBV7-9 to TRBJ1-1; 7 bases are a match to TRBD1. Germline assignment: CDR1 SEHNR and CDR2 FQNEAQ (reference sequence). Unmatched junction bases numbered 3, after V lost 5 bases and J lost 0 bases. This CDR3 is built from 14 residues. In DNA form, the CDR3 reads TGTGCCAGCAGCCTCAGGGGGTTGAACACTGAAGCTTTCTTT. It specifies CASSLRGLNTEAFF.

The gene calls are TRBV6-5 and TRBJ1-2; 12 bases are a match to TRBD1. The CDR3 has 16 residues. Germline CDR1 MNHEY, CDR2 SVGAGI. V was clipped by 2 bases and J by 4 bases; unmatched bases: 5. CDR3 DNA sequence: TGTGCCAGCAGTTACGCCGGGACAGGGGGCCGCTATGGCTACACCTTC. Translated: CASSYAGTGGRYGYTF.

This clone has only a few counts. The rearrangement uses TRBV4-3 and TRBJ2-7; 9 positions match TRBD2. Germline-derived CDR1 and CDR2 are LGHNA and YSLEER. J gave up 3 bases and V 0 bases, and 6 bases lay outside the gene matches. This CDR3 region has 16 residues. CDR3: CASSQDSTSGFYEQYF. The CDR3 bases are TGCGCCAGCAGCCAAGATAGTACTAGCGGGTTCTACGAGCAGTACTTC.

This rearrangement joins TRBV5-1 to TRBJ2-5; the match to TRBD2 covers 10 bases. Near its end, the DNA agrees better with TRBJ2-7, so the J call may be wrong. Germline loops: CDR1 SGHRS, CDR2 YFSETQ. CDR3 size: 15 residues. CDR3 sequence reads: CASSLALAGGHEQYF. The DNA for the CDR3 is TGCGCCAGCAGCTTGGCCTTAGCGGGAGGCCACGAGCAGTACTTC.

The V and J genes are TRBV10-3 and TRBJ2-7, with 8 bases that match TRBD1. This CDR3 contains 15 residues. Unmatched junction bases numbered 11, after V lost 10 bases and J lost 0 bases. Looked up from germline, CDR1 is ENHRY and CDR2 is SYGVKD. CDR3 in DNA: TGTGCCACAAAGGTGGGACAGGTGAACTCCTACGAGCAGTACTTC. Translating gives CATKVGQVNSYEQYF.

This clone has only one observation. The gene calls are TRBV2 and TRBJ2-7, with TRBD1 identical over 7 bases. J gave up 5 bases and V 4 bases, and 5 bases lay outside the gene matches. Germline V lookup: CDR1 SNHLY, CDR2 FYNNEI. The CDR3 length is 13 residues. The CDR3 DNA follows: TGTGCCAGCAGTGTTGGGACAGCCAACGAGCAGTACTTC. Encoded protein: CASSVGTANEQYF.